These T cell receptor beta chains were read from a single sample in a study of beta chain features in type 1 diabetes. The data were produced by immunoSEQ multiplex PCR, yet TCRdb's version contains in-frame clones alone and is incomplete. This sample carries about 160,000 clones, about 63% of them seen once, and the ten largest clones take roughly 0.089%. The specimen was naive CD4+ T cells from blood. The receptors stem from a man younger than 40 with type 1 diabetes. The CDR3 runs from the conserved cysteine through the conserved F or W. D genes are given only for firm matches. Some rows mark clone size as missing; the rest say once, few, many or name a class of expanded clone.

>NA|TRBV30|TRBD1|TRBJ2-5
CAWSHAGGGETQYF
TGTGCCTGGAGCCATGCAGGGGGCGGGGAGACCCAGTACTTC
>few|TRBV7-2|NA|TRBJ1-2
CASSPGPIGTF
TGTGCCAGCAGCCCCGGACCGATTGGCACCTTC
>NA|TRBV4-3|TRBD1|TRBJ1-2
CASSQEGGRAVLGYTF
TGCGCCAGCAGCCAAGAAGGGGGCAGGGCCGTCCTTGGCTACACCTTC
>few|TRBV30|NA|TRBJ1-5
CAWSGGSDQPQHF
TGTGCCTGGAGTGGAGGGTCAGATCAGCCCCAGCATTTT
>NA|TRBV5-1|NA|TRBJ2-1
CASSFGGGNNEQFF
TGCGCCAGCAGTTTTGGAGGAGGGAACAATGAGCAGTTCTTC
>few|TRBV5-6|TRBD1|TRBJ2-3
CASSFTGGAALNTQYF
TGTGCCAGCAGCTTCACAGGGGGCGCGGCGCTCAATACGCAGTATTTT
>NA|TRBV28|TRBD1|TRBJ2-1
CASSSRTGRKYNEQFF
TGTGCCAGCAGTAGTCGGACAGGGCGGAAGTACAATGAGCAGTTCTTC
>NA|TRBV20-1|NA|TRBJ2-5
CSARPEETQYF
TGCAGTGCTAGGCCAGAAGAGACCCAGTACTTC
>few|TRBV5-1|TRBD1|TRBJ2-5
CASSSTGGSETQYF
TGCGCCAGCAGCTCGACAGGGGGCTCGGAGACCCAGTACTTC
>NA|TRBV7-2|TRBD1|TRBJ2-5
CASSLPGGKETQYF
TGTGCCAGCAGCTTACCAGGGGGCAAGGAGACCCAGTACTTC
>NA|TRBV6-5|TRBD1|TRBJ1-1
CASKRQGNTEAFF
TGTGCCAGCAAGAGACAGGGAAACACTGAAGCTTTCTTT
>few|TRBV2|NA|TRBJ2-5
CASTWLQETQYF
TGTGCCAGCACCTGGCTGCAAGAGACCCAGTACTTC
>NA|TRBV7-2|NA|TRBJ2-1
CASSPSQYNEQFF
TGTGCCAGCAGCCCGAGTCAGTACAATGAGCAGTTCTTC
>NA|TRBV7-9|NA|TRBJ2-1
CASSSRLAPLLWEQFF
TGTGCCAGCAGCTCAAGGCTAGCGCCGCTACTGTGGGAGCAGTTCTTC
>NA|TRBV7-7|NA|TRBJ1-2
CASSPYFTF
TGTGCTAGCAGCCCTTATTTCACCTTC
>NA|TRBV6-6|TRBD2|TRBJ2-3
CASTQTSVTDTQYF
TGTGCCAGCACCCAGACTAGCGTCACAGATACGCAGTATTTT
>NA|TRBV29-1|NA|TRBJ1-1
CSAGQGSAEAFF
TGCAGCGCGGGGCAGGGGAGCGCTGAAGCTTTCTTT
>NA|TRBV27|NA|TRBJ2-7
CASIDLASYEQYF
TGTGCCAGTATAGACCTCGCCTCCTACGAGCAGTACTTC
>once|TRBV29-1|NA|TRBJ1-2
CSVQAVSSYTF
TGCAGCGTGCAGGCGGTCAGTTCCTACACCTTC
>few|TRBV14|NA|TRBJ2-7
CASSQDLGFSYEQYF
TGTGCCAGCAGCCAAGATCTCGGCTTCTCCTACGAGCAGTACTTC
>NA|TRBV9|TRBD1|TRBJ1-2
CASSVGGQGTAQYGYTF
TGTGCCAGCAGCGTAGGGGGACAGGGGACCGCACAGTATGGCTACACCTTC